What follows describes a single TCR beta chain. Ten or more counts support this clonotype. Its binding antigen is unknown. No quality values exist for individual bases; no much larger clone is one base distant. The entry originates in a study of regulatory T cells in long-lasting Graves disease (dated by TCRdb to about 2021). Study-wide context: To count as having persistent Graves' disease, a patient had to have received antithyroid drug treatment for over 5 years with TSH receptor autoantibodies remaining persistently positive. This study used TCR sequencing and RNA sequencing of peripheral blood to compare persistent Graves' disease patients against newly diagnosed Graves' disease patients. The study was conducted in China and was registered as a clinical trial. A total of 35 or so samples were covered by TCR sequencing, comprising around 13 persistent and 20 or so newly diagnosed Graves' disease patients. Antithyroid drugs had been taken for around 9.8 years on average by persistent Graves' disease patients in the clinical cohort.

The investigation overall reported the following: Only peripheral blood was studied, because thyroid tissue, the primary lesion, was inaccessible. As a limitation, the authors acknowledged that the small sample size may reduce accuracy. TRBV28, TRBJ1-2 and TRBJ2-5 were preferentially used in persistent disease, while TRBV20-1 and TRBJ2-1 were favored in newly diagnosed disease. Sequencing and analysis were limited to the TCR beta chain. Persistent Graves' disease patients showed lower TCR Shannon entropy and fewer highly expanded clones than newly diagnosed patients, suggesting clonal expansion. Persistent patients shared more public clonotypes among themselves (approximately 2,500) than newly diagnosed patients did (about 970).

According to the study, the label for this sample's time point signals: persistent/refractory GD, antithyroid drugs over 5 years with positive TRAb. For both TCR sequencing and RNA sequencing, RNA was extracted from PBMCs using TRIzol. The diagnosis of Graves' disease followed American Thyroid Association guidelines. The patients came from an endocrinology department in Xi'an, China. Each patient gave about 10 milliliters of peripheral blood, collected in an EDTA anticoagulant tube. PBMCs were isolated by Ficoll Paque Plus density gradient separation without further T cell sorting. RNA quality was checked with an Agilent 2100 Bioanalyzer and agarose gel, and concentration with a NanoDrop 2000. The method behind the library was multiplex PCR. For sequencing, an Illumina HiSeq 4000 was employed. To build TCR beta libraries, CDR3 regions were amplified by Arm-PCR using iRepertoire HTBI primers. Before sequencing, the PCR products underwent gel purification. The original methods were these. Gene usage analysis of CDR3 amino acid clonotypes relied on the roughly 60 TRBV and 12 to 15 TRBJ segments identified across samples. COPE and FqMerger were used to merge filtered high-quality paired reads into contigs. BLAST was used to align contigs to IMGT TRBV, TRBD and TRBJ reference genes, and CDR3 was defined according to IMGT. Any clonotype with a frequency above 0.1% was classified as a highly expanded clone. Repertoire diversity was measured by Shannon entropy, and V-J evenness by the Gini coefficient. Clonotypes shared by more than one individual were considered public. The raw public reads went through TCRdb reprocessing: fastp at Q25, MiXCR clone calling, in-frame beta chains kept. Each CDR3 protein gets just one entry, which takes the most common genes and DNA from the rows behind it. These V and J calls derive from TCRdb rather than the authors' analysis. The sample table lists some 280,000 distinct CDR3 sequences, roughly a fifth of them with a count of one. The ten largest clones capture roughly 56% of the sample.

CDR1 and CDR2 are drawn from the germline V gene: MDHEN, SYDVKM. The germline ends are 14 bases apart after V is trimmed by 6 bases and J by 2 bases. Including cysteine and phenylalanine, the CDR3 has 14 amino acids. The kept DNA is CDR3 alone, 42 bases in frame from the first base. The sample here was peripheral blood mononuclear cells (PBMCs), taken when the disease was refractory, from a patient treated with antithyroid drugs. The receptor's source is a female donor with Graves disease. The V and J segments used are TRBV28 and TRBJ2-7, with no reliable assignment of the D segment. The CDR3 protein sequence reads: CASSYGIDPYEQYF. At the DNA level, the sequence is TGTGCCAGCAGCTATGGGATAGACCCCTACGAGCAGTACTTC.